Listed below are T cell receptor beta chains from one sample, sequenced in a study of T-cell reconstitution after alpha-beta-depleted transplantation in children. TCRdb ran MiXCR on the PCR reads and lists one entry per CDR3 protein. The table shows 190,000 or so distinct CDR3 sequences, with roughly 6.8% occurring only once. Sequencing used PBMCs from the stem cell graft donor, obtained from the stem cell graft. These receptor sequences come from a human donor who donated a stem cell graft to a child with Wiskott-Aldrich syndrome. CDR3s include the opening cysteine and the closing phenylalanine or tryptophan. The D gene is left open where the match is weak. Clone size reads once, few, many, or a class if the clone is expanded.

abundance,j_gene,v_gene,d_gene,CDR3aa,CDR3nt
many,TRBJ2-2,TRBV25-1,-,CASSGPFGELFF,TGTGCCAGCAGTGGACCCTTCGGGGAGCTGTTTTTT
many,TRBJ2-1,TRBV25-1,TRBD2,CASSALAGTYNEQFF,TGTGCCAGCAGTGCCCTAGCGGGGACTTACAATGAGCAGTTCTTC
many,TRBJ2-7,TRBV16,-,CASSQFLANSYEQYF,TGTGCCAGCAGCCAATTTCTAGCGAACTCCTACGAGCAGTACTTC
few,TRBJ1-1,TRBV7-8,-,CASSLAFALNTEAFF,TGTGCCAGCAGCTTAGCGTTCGCTCTGAACACTGAAGCTTTCTTT
few,TRBJ2-7,TRBV27,-,CASSRVLGEQYF,TGTGCCAGCAGCAGGGTCCTGGGAGAGCAGTACTTC
many,TRBJ2-7,TRBV6-5,TRBD1,CASSYLGGQGTSEQYF,TGTGCCAGCAGTTACCTCGGGGGACAGGGAACCTCCGAGCAGTACTTC
many,TRBJ1-2,TRBV12-3/TRBV12-4,TRBD1,CASSLHPEGTGGRGYTF,TGTGCCAGCAGTTTGCACCCTGAGGGGACAGGAGGTCGCGGCTACACCTTC
many,TRBJ2-3,TRBV11-2,-,CASTAWTDTQYF,TGTGCCAGCACCGCTTGGACAGATACGCAGTATTTT
many,TRBJ1-4,TRBV11-2,TRBD1,CASSLTPGQGAMIREKLFF,TGTGCCAGCAGCCTTACTCCGGGACAGGGGGCTATGATTAGAGAAAAACTGTTTTTT
few,TRBJ2-1,TRBV7-2,TRBD2,CASTPGLAAINEQFF,TGTGCCAGCACCCCGGGACTAGCGGCAATCAATGAGCAGTTCTTC
many,TRBJ2-5,TRBV20-1,TRBD2,CSASPGLAIETQYF,TGCAGTGCAAGTCCGGGACTAGCTATAGAGACCCAGTACTTC